The 32 T cell receptor beta chains in this list originate from one sample, sequenced in a study of OX40 agonist ivuxolimab in advanced cancers. Library prep was done by the immunoSEQ multiplex PCR assay. Not all clones reach the TCRdb copy of this immuneACCESS table, which keeps in-frame sequences only. Checked studies attribute under half of the gap to unresolved V genes and leave the rest unexplained. The sample data list under 35,000 clones, and 65% to 85% of these were observed just once. 20% to 25% of the sample comes from the top ten. The sequences come from CD4+ or CD8+ T cells sorted from blood, collected in a trial of the OX40 agonist ivuxolimab. Receptors originate from an adult with an advanced solid tumor such as melanoma, head and neck, liver or kidney cancer.

The V call is TRBV6-6, the J call TRBJ2-7; D uncertain. V lost 2 bases and J lost 6, with 14 bases in between. Germline-derived CDR1 and CDR2 are MNHNY and SVGAGI (reference sequence). The CDR3 spans 14 residues. The DNA of the CDR3 is TGTGCCAGCAGTTACGGGCAGGTTGTAGTCGAGCAGTACTTC. Protein product: CASSYGQVVVEQYF.

This sequence joins TRBV4-3 and TRBJ1-2; TRBD1 is a possible D gene (5 bases). The length of the CDR3 is 15 residues. Looked up from germline, CDR1 is LGHNA and CDR2 is YSLEER. V lost 2 bases and J 6 bases, leaving 16 bases between the germline ends. The CDR3: CASSQRDGPSDGYTF. The CDR3 DNA follows: TGCGCCAGCAGCCAACGGGACGGCCCTTCGGATGGCTACACCTTC.

V is TRBV4-1 and J is TRBJ2-7; possible D gene TRBD2, 5 bases. V lost 4 bases and J 7 bases, leaving 11 bases between the germline ends. The CDR3 totals 12 residues. Germline V gene lookup returns CDR1 MGHRA and CDR2 YSYEKL. The CDR3 DNA follows: TGCGCCAGCAGCCCCCAGGCGGGTGAGCAGTACTTC. Encoded protein: CASSPQAGEQYF.

The rearrangement links TRBV5-4 to TRBJ2-1; TRBD2 aligns across 7 bases. Losses at the gene ends were 3 bases for V and 7 bases for J; bases not matched to a gene: 10. The CDR3 contains 15 residues. CDR1 is SGHNT and CDR2 is YYREEE in the germline V gene (reference sequence). The DNA of the CDR3 is TGTGCCAGCAGCTCCCGTTTCGGCGGGAGTAATGAGCAGTTCTTC. Encoded protein: CASSSRFGGSNEQFF. The full variable domain, in which reference TRBV5-4 and TRBJ2-1 provide the parts outside the CDR3, is ETGVTQSPTHLIKTRGQQVTLRCSSQSGHNTVSWYQQALGQGPQFIFQYYREEENGRGNFPPRFSGLQFPNYSSELNVNALELDDSALYLCASSSRFGGSNEQFFGPGTRLTVL.

A few counts support this clone. The CDR3 DNA reads as TGCGCCAGCAGCCAGGAGGGACTGCGGGTCAGCTCCTACGAGCAGTACTTC. Its translation is CASSQEGLRVSSYEQYF. V is TRBV4-1 and J is TRBJ2-7; tentative D call: TRBD2 (6 bases). With 3 bases removed from V and 0 bases from J, the gap between germline ends came to 18 bases. The germline V gene encodes CDR1 MGHRA and CDR2 YSYEKL. This CDR3 is 17 amino acids long.

This clone was seen a few times. The DNA of the CDR3 is TGTGCCAGCAGAGCTTCAACACAGGGAAAGAATGAGCAGTTCTTC. Translating gives CASRASTQGKNEQFF. The chain is built from TRBV9 and TRBJ2-1, with D tentatively TRBD1 (6 bases). Trimming cost V 5 bases and J 7 bases, with 19 bases left between them. Germline loops: CDR1 SGDLS, CDR2 YYNGEE. This CDR3 has 15 residues.

This chain connects TRBV2 to TRBJ2-3; 11 bases are a match to TRBD2. Germline-derived CDR1 and CDR2 are SNHLY and FYNNEI. V trimming: 4 bases; J trimming: 4 bases; junction bases outside the gene matches: 7. This CDR3 spans 16 amino acids. In nucleotides, the CDR3 is TGTGCCAGCAGTGTAGCGGGAGGGGAGTGGGCAGATACGCAGTATTTT. Residues: CASSVAGGEWADTQYF.

The genes are TRBV29-1 and TRBJ2-3, with 8 bases lining up with TRBD2. Unmatched junction bases numbered 0, after V lost 7 bases and J lost 6 bases. Germline CDR1 reads SQVTM; CDR2 reads ANQGSEA. The CDR3 has 10 amino acids. CDR3 coding DNA: TGCAGCGCGGGGGGGGATACGCAGTATTTT. It is translated as CSAGGDTQYF.

The chain carries TRBV27 and TRBJ1-5; tentatively, D is TRBD1 (5 bases). The CDR3 totals 14 residues. Trimming removed 5 bases from V and 7 bases from J, with 15 bases in between. CDR1 is MNHEY and CDR2 is SMNVEV in the germline V gene (reference sequence). Here the CDR3 reads CASSASKRGQPQHF. The CDR3 nucleotides are TGTGCCAGCAGTGCAAGCAAAAGGGGACAGCCCCAGCATTTT.

This clone was detected a few times. The chain has TRBV2 and TRBJ1-6; weak D call: TRBD1 (6 bases). V lost 11 bases and J lost 8, with 13 bases in between. CDR1 SNHLY and CDR2 FYNNEI come from the germline V gene. This CDR3 has 12 residues. The CDR3 DNA follows: TGTGCCGGAGGGGGTCTAGATTCACCCCTCCACTTT. It encodes CAGGGLDSPLHF. Based on the CDR3 plus reference TRBV2 and TRBJ1-6, the full variable domain is EPEVTQTPSHQVTQMGQEVILRCVPISNHLYFYWYRQILGQKVEFLVSFYNNEISEKSEIFDDQFSVERPDGSNFTLKIRSTKLEDSAMYFCAGGGLDSPLHFGNGTRLTVT.

A few counts support this clone. The chain's CDR3 is CASVALGFTEAFF. CDR3 nucleotide sequence: TGTGCCAGCGTGGCACTGGGTTTTACTGAAGCTTTCTTT. The V call is TRBV6-6, the J call TRBJ1-1; D unclear. The CDR3 is 13 residues long. Germline loops: CDR1 MNHNY, CDR2 SVGAGI (reference sequence). Deletions cut 8 bases from V and 5 bases from J, with 15 bases between.

The chain is built from TRBV5-6 and TRBJ2-7, with D maybe TRBD1 (5 bases). This CDR3 is built from 13 residues. The germline V gene encodes CDR1 SGHDT and CDR2 YYEEEE. V was cut by 3 bases and J by 2 bases, with 9 bases left in between. CDR3 nucleotides: TGTGCCAGCAGCTGGCAGGGAACCTACGAGCAGTACTTC. It specifies CASSWQGTYEQYF.

As DNA, the CDR3 is TGTGCCAGCAGCTTAAGGGGGAGGATCAATGAAAAACTGTTTTTT. Amino acids: CASSLRGRINEKLFF. The chain uses TRBV11-3 and TRBJ1-4; TRBD1 is a possible D gene (6 bases). The CDR3 is made up of 15 amino acids. The V gene lost 2 bases and the J gene lost 5 bases, with 12 bases spanning the gap. The germline CDR1 and CDR2 sequences are SGHNT and YENEEA.

This rearrangement joins TRBV7-3 to TRBJ2-7; 7 bases fit TRBD2. From germline, CDR1 is SGHTA and CDR2 FQGTGA. With V trimmed by 3 bases and J by 3 bases, 8 bases remained unmatched. The CDR3 consists of 15 residues. Here the CDR3 reads CASSFFGGGIYEQYF. CDR3 nucleotides: TGTGCCAGCAGCTTTTTTGGCGGGGGTATCTACGAGCAGTACTTC.

A word on this clone: A read error may explain this, as a much larger clone is one base away. The sample carries other DNA sequences with the same CDR3. J is TRBJ2-3 and V is TRBV9; unclear D gene. Trimming left V 4 bases short and J 3 bases short, with 6 bases between. Looked up from germline, CDR1 is SGDLS and CDR2 is YYNGEE. The CDR3 consists of 12 residues. DNA for the CDR3: TGTGCCAGCAGCCCCGGGACAGATACGCAGTATTTT. It yields the protein CASSPGTDTQYF.

The V gene is TRBV4-2, the J gene TRBJ2-3; 7 bases map to TRBD2. Germline values: CDR1 LGHNA, CDR2 YNFKEQ. J lost 3 bases, V lost 0 bases, and 9 bases had no gene match. The CDR3 has 17 residues. CDR3 sequence (DNA): TGTGCCAGCAGCCAAGAGGGAGGGGCTATCGGGACAGATACGCAGTATTTT. Its protein product is CASSQEGGAIGTDTQYF.

The chain has TRBV7-3 and TRBJ1-5; D perhaps matches TRBD1 (5 bases). Germline V gene data show CDR1 as SGHTA and CDR2 as FQGTGA. This CDR3 has 14 residues. V was shortened by 5 bases and J by 10 bases, with 18 bases between the two germline ends. Here the CDR3 DNA reads TGTGCCAGCAGCGGGACTGTCACGGGGCAACCCCAGCATTTT. Translating gives CASSGTVTGQPQHF.

V is TRBV7-2 and J is TRBJ2-7; no definite D call. Per the germline V gene, CDR1 is SGHTA and CDR2 is FQGNSA. V was cut by 5 bases and J by 2 bases, with 19 bases left in between. This CDR3 is built from 16 residues. DNA for the CDR3: TGTGCCAGCAGCCACCGGAGCCTTCCGGGCGCCTACGAGCAGTACTTC. Its protein product is CASSHRSLPGAYEQYF. Complete variable domain (other parts from reference TRBV7-2 and TRBJ2-7): GAGVSQSPSNKVTEKGKDVELRCDPISGHTALYWYRQSLGQGLEFLIYFQGNSAPDKSGLPSDRFSAERTGGSVSTLTIQRTQQEDSAVYLCASSHRSLPGAYEQYFGPGTRLTVT.

The rearrangement joins TRBV6-5 to TRBJ2-7; TRBD2 matches 8 bases. Trimming took 6 bases from V and 5 from J; bases not matched to a gene: 3. The CDR3 is 12 amino acids. The V gene's germline CDR1 is MNHEY and CDR2 SVGAGI. The CDR3 is CASSSGGNEQYF. The CDR3 DNA is TGTGCCAGCAGCAGCGGGGGAAACGAGCAGTACTTC.

CDR3 DNA: TGTGCCAGTAGTATTGGACAGGGGGAGACCTACGAGCAGTACTTC. It translates to CASSIGQGETYEQYF. The chain uses TRBV19 and TRBJ2-7, with 10 bases aligning to TRBD1. Germline V CDR1 and CDR2: LNHDA, SQIVND (reference sequence). The junction had 4 bases not matched to a gene; V was cut back by 3 bases and J by 2 bases. CDR3 length: 15 amino acids.

This chain uses TRBV29-1 with TRBJ2-1; 7 bases map to TRBD2. The CDR3 sequence is 13 residues long. The V and J ends lost 2 bases and 4 bases, in that order; junction bases with no gene match: 2. Germline values: CDR1 SQVTM, CDR2 ANQGSEA. CDR3 region: CSVETSAYNEQFF. The CDR3 region has the DNA TGCAGCGTTGAAACTAGCGCTTACAATGAGCAGTTCTTC.

This clone has more than one count but fewer than ten. This chain links TRBV7-9 with TRBJ1-1, with D hard to call. V was shortened by 6 bases and J by 3 bases, with 14 bases between the two germline ends. The CDR3 sequence is 14 residues long. CDR1 SEHNR and CDR2 FQNEAQ come from the germline V gene (reference sequence). The CDR3 here is CASSTSWGDTEAFF. The CDR3 bases are TGTGCCAGCAGTACTAGCTGGGGTGACACTGAAGCTTTCTTT.

This clone was found a few times. The rearrangement uses TRBV4-3 and TRBJ2-7; TRBD1 might be the D (6 bases). The germline CDR1 and CDR2 sequences are LGHNA and YSLEER. V lost 3 bases, J lost 2 bases, and 14 bases lay in between. CDR3 size: 15 residues. Here the CDR3 DNA reads TGCGCCAGCAGCCAGTCGGACAGTGAAACCTACGAGCAGTACTTC. Protein product: CASSQSDSETYEQYF.

J is TRBJ2-3 and V is TRBV2; D is possibly TRBD2 (5 bases). CDR1 SNHLY and CDR2 FYNNEI come from the germline V gene. With 1 base removed from V and 6 bases from J, the gap between germline ends came to 11 bases. There are 14 residues in the CDR3. In DNA form, the CDR3 reads TGTGCCAGCAGTGAAGAGACTAAACATGATACGCAGTATTTT. Amino acids: CASSEETKHDTQYF.

This rearrangement joins TRBV28 to TRBJ2-5, with 10 bases that match TRBD2. CDR1 and CDR2 from the germline V gene are MDHEN and SYDVKM. This CDR3 comprises 17 residues. The trim removed 2 bases at V and 5 bases at J, leaving 11 bases unmatched. The CDR3 nucleotides are TGTGCCAGCAGTTTAATTGTGTCTAGCGGGGGTGAGGAGACCCAGTACTTC. Its translation: CASSLIVSSGGEETQYF.

The chain carries TRBV10-1 and TRBJ1-5; TRBD1 might be the D (6 bases). CDR3 length equals 13 residues. CDR1 is WNHNN and CDR2 is SYGVQD in the germline V gene (reference sequence). CDR3 DNA: TGCGCTCGTCAGGGGTATAGCAATCAGCCCCAGCATTTT. It translates to CARQGYSNQPQHF.

The chain is built from TRBV7-6 and TRBJ1-4, with D maybe TRBD1 (6 bases). This CDR3 contains 14 residues. From germline, CDR1 is SGHVS and CDR2 FNYEAQ. The V gene lost 5 bases and the J gene lost 8 bases, with 15 bases spanning the gap. The CDR3, as DNA: TGTGCCAGCAGCCCGGGGGCGGGAGGAGAAAAACTGTTTTTT. Protein: CASSPGAGGEKLFF.

The V gene is TRBV12-5, the J gene TRBJ2-3, with no clear D. The CDR3 is 12 residues long. The V end lost 1 base, the J end lost 5 bases, and 4 bases lay between the germline ends. From germline, CDR1 is LGHNT and CDR2 FRNRAP. The CDR3 region has the DNA TGTGCTAGTGGTTTGGGACTAGATACGCAGTATTTT. This gives the protein CASGLGLDTQYF.

The chain links TRBV6-5 to TRBJ1-1; D remains unclear. The germline gives CDR1 MNHEY, CDR2 SVGAGI. Trimming removed 5 bases from V and 3 bases from J, with 10 bases in between. The CDR3 sequence is 13 residues long. CDR3 sequence reads: CASSISEDTEAFF. The DNA of the CDR3 is TGTGCCAGCAGTATATCCGAGGACACTGAAGCTTTCTTT.

This rearrangement joins TRBV6-1 to TRBJ2-5; the D is unclear. Trimming took 2 bases from V and 1 from J, leaving 5 bases between them. The CDR3 is made up of 13 amino acids. The germline V gene has CDR1 MNHNS and CDR2 SASEGT. The CDR3 DNA sequence: TGTGCCAGCAGTGAAAGCAGCCAAGAGACCCAGTACTTC. Amino acids: CASSESSQETQYF.

This clone appeared once. The chain recombines TRBV19 with TRBJ2-1; D is possibly TRBD2 (6 bases). The ends were cut back, 7 bases at V and 4 bases at J, with 17 bases in the middle. CDR1 is LNHDA, CDR2 SQIVND, per germline (reference sequence). The CDR3 contains 15 residues. CDR3: CASTPVAAGYNEQFF. CDR3 nucleotides: TGTGCCAGTACGCCAGTGGCGGCGGGGTACAATGAGCAGTTCTTC.

The CDR3 region is CASSFRTGLSLYGYTF. The CDR3 nucleotides read TGCGCCAGCAGCTTTCGGACAGGGTTAAGCCTCTATGGCTACACCTTC. The rearrangement uses TRBV5-1 and TRBJ1-2; TRBD1 matches 8 bases. Germline trimming cut 2 bases from V and 4 bases from J; bases unmatched to any gene: 10. The V gene's germline CDR1 is SGHRS and CDR2 YFSETQ. CDR3 length equals 16 residues.